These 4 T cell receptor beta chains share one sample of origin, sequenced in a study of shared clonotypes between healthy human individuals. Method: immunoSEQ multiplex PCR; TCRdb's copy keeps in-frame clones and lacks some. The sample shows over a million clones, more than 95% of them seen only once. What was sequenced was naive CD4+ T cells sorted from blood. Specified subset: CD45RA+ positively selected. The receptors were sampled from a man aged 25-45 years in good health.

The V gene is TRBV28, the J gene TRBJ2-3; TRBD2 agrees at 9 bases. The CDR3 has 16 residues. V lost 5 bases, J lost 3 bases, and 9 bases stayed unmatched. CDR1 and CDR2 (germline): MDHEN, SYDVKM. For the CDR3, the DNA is TGTGCCAGCAGTCGGTCTAGCGGGATGCGAACAGATACGCAGTATTTT. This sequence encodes CASSRSSGMRTDTQYF.

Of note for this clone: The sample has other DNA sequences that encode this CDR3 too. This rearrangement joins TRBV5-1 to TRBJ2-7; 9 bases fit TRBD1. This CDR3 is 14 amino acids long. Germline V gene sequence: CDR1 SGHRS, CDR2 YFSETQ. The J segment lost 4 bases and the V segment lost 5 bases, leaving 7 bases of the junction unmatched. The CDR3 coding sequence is TGCGCCAGCAGTCCTGACAGGGGGGATTACGAGCAGTACTTC. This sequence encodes CASSPDRGDYEQYF.

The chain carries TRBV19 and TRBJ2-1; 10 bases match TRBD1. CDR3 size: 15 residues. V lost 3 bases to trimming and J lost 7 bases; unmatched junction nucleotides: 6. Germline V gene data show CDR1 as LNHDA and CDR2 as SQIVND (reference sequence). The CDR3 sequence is CASSIVGQGGNEQFF. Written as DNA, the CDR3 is TGTGCCAGTAGTATTGTTGGACAGGGGGGGAATGAGCAGTTCTTC.

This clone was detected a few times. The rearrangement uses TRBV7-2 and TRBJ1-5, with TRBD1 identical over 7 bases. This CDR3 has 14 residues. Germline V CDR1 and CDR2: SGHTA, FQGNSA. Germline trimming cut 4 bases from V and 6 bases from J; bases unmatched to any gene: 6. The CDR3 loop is CASSSTGLGQPQHF. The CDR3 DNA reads TGTGCCAGCAGCTCGACAGGGTTGGGTCAGCCCCAGCATTTT.